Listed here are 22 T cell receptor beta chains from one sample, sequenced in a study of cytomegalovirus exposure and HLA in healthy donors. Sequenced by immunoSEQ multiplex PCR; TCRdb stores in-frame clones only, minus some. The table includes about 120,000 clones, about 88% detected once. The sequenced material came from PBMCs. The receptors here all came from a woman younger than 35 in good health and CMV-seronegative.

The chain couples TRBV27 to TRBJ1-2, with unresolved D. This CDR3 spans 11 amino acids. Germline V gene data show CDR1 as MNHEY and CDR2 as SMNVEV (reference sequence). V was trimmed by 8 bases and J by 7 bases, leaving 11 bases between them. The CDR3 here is CASGLWFGYTF. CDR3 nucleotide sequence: TGTGCCAGCGGACTTTGGTTTGGCTACACCTTC.

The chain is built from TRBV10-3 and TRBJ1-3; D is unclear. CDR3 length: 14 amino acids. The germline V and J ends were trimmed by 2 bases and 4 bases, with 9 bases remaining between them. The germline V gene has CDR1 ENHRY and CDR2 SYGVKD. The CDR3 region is CAISEIYVGNTIYF. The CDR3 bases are TGTGCCATCAGTGAGATTTATGTAGGAAACACCATATATTTT.

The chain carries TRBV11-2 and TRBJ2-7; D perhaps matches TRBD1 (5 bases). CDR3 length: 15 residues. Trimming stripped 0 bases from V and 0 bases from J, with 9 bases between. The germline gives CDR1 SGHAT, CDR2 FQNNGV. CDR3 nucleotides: TGTGCCAGCAGCTTAGATTGGGGCAGCTCCTACGAGCAGTACTTC. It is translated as CASSLDWGSSYEQYF.

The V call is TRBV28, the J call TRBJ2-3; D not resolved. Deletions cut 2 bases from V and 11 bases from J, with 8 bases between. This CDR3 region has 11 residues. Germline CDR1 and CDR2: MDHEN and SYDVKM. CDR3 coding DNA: TGTGCCAGCAGTTTAACCCGCGGGCAGTATTTT. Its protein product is CASSLTRGQYF.

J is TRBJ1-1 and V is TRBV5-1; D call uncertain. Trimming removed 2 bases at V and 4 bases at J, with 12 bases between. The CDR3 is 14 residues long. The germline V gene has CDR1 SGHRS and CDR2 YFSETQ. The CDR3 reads CASSFRLEGTEAFF. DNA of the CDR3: TGCGCCAGCAGCTTCCGGTTAGAGGGCACTGAAGCTTTCTTT.

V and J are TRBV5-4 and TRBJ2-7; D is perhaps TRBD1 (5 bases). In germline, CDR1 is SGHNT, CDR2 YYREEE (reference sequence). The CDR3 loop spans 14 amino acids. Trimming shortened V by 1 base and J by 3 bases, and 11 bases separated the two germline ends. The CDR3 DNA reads TGTGCCAGCAGCTTGTCAGGGCTTCTCTACGAGCAGTACGTC. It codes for CASSLSGLLYEQYV.

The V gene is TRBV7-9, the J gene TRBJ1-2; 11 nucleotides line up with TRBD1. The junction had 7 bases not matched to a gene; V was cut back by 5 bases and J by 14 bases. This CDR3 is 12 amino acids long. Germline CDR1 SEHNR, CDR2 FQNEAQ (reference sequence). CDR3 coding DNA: TGTGCCAGCAGCCCTGGACAGGGGGCGCAAACCTTC. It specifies CASSPGQGAQTF.

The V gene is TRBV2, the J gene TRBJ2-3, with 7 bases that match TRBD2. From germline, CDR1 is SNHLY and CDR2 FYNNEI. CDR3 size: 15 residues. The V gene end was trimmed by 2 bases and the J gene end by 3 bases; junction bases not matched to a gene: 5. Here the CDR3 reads CASSELGTTTDTQYF. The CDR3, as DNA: TGTGCCAGCAGTGAACTTGGGACTACTACAGATACGCAGTATTTT.

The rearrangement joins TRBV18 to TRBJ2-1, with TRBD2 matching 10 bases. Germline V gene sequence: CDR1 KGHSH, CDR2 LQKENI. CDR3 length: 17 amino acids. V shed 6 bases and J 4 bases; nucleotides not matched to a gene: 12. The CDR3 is CASSLTLSGGEYNEQFF. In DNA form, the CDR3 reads TGTGCCAGCTCCCTTACCCTAAGCGGGGGGGAGTACAATGAGCAGTTCTTC.

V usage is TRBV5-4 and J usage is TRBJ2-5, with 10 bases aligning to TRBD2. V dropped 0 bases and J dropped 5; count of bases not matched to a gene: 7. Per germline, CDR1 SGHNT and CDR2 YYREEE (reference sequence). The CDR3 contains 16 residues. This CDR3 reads CASSLELAGAGETQYF. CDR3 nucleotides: TGTGCCAGCAGCTTGGAGCTAGCGGGGGCAGGGGAGACCCAGTACTTC.

CDR3 sequence: CASRDRSSGNTIYF. In DNA form, the CDR3 reads TGTGCCAGCAGAGACAGGTCCTCTGGAAACACCATATATTTT. V gene TRBV2 combines with J gene TRBJ1-3; weak D call: TRBD1 (6 bases). Trimming took off 6 bases at V and 0 bases at J, with 9 bases between the two ends. The CDR3 runs to 14 residues. Germline values: CDR1 SNHLY, CDR2 FYNNEI. Combining the CDR3 with reference TRBV2 and TRBJ1-3 gives the whole variable domain EPEVTQTPSHQVTQMGQEVILRCVPISNHLYFYWYRQILGQKVEFLVSFYNNEISEKSEIFDDQFSVERPDGSNFTLKIRSTKLEDSAMYFCASRDRSSGNTIYFGEGSWLTVV.

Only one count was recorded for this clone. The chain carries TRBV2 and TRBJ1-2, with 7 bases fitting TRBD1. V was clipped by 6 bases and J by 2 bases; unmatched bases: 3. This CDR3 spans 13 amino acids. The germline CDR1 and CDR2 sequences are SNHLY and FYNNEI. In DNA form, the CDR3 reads TGTGCCAGCAGGGGGGGACAGAACTATGGCTACACCTTC. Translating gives CASRGGQNYGYTF.

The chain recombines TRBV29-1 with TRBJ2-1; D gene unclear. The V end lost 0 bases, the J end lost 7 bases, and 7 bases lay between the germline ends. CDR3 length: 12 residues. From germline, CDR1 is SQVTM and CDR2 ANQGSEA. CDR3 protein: CSVEDGDNEQFF. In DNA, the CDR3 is TGCAGCGTTGAAGACGGAGATAATGAGCAGTTCTTC.

The DNA of the CDR3 is TGTGCCAGCTCACCAAGACCGCGGGGGCTGACAGATACGCAGTATTTT. Translation gives CASSPRPRGLTDTQYF. The rearrangement uses TRBV18 and TRBJ2-3, with a possible D match to TRBD2 (7 bases). The ends were cut back, 2 bases at V and 3 bases at J, with 15 bases in the middle. Germline CDR1 KGHSH, CDR2 LQKENI. This CDR3 spans 16 amino acids.

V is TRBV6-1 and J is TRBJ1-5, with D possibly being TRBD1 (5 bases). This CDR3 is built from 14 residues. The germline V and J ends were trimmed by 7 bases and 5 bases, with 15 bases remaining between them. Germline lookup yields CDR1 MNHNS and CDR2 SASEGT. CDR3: CASTGPRADQPQHF. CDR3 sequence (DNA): TGTGCCAGCACCGGACCCAGGGCTGATCAGCCCCAGCATTTT.

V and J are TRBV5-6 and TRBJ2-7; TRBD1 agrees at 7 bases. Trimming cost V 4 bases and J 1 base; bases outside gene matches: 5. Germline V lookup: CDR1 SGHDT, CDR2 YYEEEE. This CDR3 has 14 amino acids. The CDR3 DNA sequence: TGTGCCAGCAGCCCAGGGACAGTGTCCTACGAGCAGTACGTC. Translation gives CASSPGTVSYEQYV.

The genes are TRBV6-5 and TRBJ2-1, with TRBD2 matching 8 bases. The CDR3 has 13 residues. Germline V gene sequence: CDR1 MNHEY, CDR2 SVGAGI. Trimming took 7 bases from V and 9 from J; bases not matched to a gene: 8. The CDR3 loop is CASKSGLVSEQFF. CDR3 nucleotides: TGTGCCAGCAAATCGGGACTAGTCTCTGAGCAGTTCTTC.

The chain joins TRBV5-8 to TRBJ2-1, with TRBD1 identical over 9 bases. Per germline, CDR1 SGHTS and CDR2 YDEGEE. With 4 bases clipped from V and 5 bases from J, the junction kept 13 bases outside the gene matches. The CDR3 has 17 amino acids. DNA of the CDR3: TGTGCCAGCAGCCCGAAATCCGGGACAGGGTTCCACAATGAGCAGTTCTTC. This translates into CASSPKSGTGFHNEQFF.

CDR3 residues: CASSEARGTGANVLTF. CDR3 bases: TGTGCCAGCAGTGAAGCGCGGGGTACTGGGGCCAACGTCCTGACTTTC. The V call is TRBV2, the J call TRBJ2-6, with D possibly matching TRBD2 (6 bases). V lost 0 bases to trimming and J lost 2 bases, with 8 bases between them. The CDR3 loop spans 16 amino acids. Germline V gene lookup returns CDR1 SNHLY and CDR2 FYNNEI.

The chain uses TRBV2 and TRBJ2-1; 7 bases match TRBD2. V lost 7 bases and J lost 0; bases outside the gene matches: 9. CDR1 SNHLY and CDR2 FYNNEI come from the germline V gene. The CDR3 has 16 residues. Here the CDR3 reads CASTDSRGTSYNEQFF. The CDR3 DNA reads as TGTGCCAGCACCGACTCGCGGGGGACCTCCTACAATGAGCAGTTCTTC.

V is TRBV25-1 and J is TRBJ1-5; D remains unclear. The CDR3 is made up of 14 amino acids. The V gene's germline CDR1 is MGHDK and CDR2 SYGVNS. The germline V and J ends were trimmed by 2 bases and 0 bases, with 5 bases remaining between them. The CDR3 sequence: CASSEPSSNQPQHF. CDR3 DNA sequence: TGTGCCAGCAGTGAACCGTCTAGCAATCAGCCCCAGCATTTT.

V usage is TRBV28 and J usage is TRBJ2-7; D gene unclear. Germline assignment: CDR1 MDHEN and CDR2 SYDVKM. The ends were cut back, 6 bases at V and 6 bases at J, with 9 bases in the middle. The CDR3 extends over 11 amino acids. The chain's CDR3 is CASSLSSEQYF. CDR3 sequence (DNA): TGTGCCAGCAGCCTTAGCTCCGAGCAGTACTTC.